The 12 T cell receptor beta chains below were found in one sample sequenced in a study of Ad26.COV2.S vaccination and SARS-CoV-2 variants. The treatment was: roughly 18 received Ad26.COV2.S at low or high dose, single or two shots; several received placebo; per-sample allocation not given. Vaccine and placebo recipients were sampled on day 63 after the first injection. Repertoires were generated with immunoSEQ multiplex PCR, while TCRdb's copy carries only in-frame clones and drops some. Of about 440,000 clones listed, about 92% are singletons. Sample: peripheral blood, taken in a trial of Ad26.COV2.S vaccine versus placebo. All receptors come from a person between 18 and 59 years old who received the Ad26.COV2.S COVID-19 vaccine or a placebo.

In regard to this clone: Distinct nucleotide sequences in the sample also encode this CDR3. The V call is TRBV4-1, the J call TRBJ1-3; 8 bases agree with TRBD1. From germline, CDR1 is MGHRA and CDR2 YSYEKL. V lost 4 bases, J lost 4 bases, and 6 bases stayed unmatched. CDR3 length: 15 amino acids. The CDR3 nucleotides are TGCGCCAGCAGCCCCCGAGACAGGGGAGGAAACACCATATATTTT. It yields the protein CASSPRDRGGNTIYF.

This chain joins TRBV30 and TRBJ2-7, with 10 bases that match TRBD2. The CDR3 spans 15 residues. Looked up from germline, CDR1 is GTSNPN and CDR2 is SVGIG (reference sequence). With 5 bases clipped from V and 0 bases from J, the junction kept 7 bases outside the gene matches. The CDR3 region is CAWDPGTSVSYEQYF. The CDR3 DNA reads as TGTGCCTGGGACCCCGGGACTAGCGTCTCCTACGAGCAGTACTTC.

This clone showed up just a few times. This sequence joins TRBV6-2 or TRBV6-3 and TRBJ2-5; 9 bases agree with TRBD1. The CDR3 loop spans 17 amino acids. The germline V gene encodes CDR1 MNHEY and CDR2 SVGEGT. Germline trimming cut 2 bases from V and 5 bases from J; bases unmatched to any gene: 12. The CDR3 DNA reads TGTGCCAGCAGTTACCTCGACGGACAGGGGTTTTCGGAGACCCAGTACTTC. It encodes CASSYLDGQGFSETQYF.

The chain has TRBV10-1 and TRBJ2-7, with TRBD1 matching 7 bases. This CDR3 is 16 amino acids long. In germline, CDR1 is WNHNN, CDR2 SYGVQD (reference sequence). V dropped 4 bases and J dropped 2; count of bases not matched to a gene: 11. The CDR3 here is CASSGITGEGTYEQYF. The CDR3 nucleotides are TGCGCCAGCAGTGGTATTACAGGGGAAGGAACCTACGAGCAGTACTTC.

The chain couples TRBV11-2 to TRBJ2-1; TRBD2 might be the D (5 bases). CDR1 is SGHAT, CDR2 FQNNGV, per germline. Deletions cut 4 bases from V and 1 base from J, with 11 bases between. The CDR3 is 15 residues long. The CDR3 DNA is TGTGCCAGCAGCTCAGATCCGGGATCCTACAATGAGCAGTTCTTC. Its translation is CASSSDPGSYNEQFF.

The rearrangement links TRBV3-1 (or the pseudogene TRBV3-2) to TRBJ1-6, with D hard to call. CDR3 size: 12 residues. Per the germline V gene, CDR1 is LGHDT and CDR2 is YNNKEL (reference sequence). Trimming removed 0 bases at V and 14 bases at J, with 8 bases between. The DNA for the CDR3 is TGTGCCAGCAGCCAAGATACTCTCACCCTCCACTTT. It specifies CASSQDTLTLHF.

With respect to this clone: Germline and junction disagree at one end, which may indicate a read error. The CDR3 DNA sequence: TGTGCCAGTAGAATAGGGGGGTACGGGGAGCTGTTTTTT. Amino acid sequence: CASRIGGYGELFF. The chain has TRBV19 and TRBJ2-2; D may correspond to TRBD1 or TRBD2 (6 bases each). Germline V lookup: CDR1 LNHDA, CDR2 SQIVND (reference sequence). This CDR3 comprises 13 residues.

The chain combines TRBV19 with TRBJ1-1; the D gene is possibly TRBD1 (5 bases). This CDR3 has 13 residues. Trimming took 5 bases from V and 5 from J, leaving 12 bases between them. CDR1 and CDR2 from the germline V gene are LNHDA and SQIVND (reference sequence). In DNA form, the CDR3 reads TGTGCCAGTAGTGGGCAGGGAGGAACTGAAGCTTTCTTT. Translated, it gives CASSGQGGTEAFF.

The V and J genes are TRBV5-1 and TRBJ2-7; the D gene is possibly TRBD2 (5 bases). The CDR3 is made up of 14 amino acids. Germline CDR1 is SGHRS and CDR2 is YFSETQ. Trimming took off 0 bases at V and 2 bases at J, with 9 bases between the two ends. The CDR3 nucleotides are TGCGCCAGCAGCTTGGGGACTTCTACCTACGAGCAGTACTTC. Translation gives CASSLGTSTYEQYF.

V and J are TRBV19 and TRBJ2-7; D not certain. The V gene lost 7 bases and the J gene lost 1 base, with 11 bases spanning the gap. This CDR3 has 13 amino acids. Germline CDR1 LNHDA, CDR2 SQIVND (reference sequence). The CDR3 nucleotides read TGTGCCAGTACAGGAGTAGGGTCCTACGAGCAGTACTTC. This gives the protein CASTGVGSYEQYF.

This chain's CDR3 is CASSRDGGRRWFF. The DNA for the CDR3 is TGTGCCAGCAGTCGGGACGGAGGCCGCCGGTGGTTCTTC. This chain joins TRBV28 and TRBJ2-1, with D perhaps assigned TRBD1 or TRBD2 (5 bases each). The CDR3 contains 13 residues. Looked up from germline, CDR1 is MDHEN and CDR2 is SYDVKM. V was pared by 5 bases and J by 15 bases, with 20 bases between.

To note about this clone: The junction shows a germline mismatch at one end, possibly a read error. The V call is TRBV18, the J call TRBJ1-1; 8 nucleotides line up with TRBD1. Germline CDR1 is KGHSH and CDR2 is LQKENI. The CDR3 has 14 residues. Here the CDR3 reads CASSPDGQGGVTRF. As DNA, the CDR3 is TGTGCCAGCTCACCAGATGGACAGGGAGGGGTTACGAGATTT.